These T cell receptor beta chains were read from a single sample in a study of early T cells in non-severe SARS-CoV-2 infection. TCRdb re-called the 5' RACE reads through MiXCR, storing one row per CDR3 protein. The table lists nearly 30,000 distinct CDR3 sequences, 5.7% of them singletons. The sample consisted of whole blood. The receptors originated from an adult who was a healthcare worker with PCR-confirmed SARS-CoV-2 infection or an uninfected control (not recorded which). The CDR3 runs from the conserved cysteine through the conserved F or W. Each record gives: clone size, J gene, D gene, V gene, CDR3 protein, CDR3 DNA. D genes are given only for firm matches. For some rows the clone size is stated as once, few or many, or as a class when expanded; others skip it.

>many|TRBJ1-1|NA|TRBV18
CASSASPNTEAFF
TGTGCCAGTTCCGCCTCACCCAACACTGAAGCTTTCTTT
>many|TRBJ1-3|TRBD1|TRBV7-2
CASSSGQGNGNTIYF
TGTGCCAGCAGCTCGGGACAGGGGAATGGAAACACCATATATTTT
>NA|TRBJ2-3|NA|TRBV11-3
CASSRDRTDTQYF
TGTGCCAGCAGCCGGGACCGCACAGATACGCAGTATTTT
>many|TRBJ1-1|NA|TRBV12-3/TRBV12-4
CASSFSDTNTEAFF
TGTGCCAGCAGTTTCTCAGACACCAACACTGAAGCTTTCTTT
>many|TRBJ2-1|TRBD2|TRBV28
CASGKGSGGDNEQFF
TGTGCCAGCGGTAAGGGAAGCGGGGGGGACAATGAGCAGTTCTTC
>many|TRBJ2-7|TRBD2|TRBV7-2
CASSSLAGVGEQYF
TGTGCCAGCAGCTCCCTAGCGGGGGTTGGTGAGCAGTACTTC
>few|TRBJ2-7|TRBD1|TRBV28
CASRTGPSVHEQYF
TGTGCCAGCAGGACAGGGCCCTCCGTCCACGAGCAGTACTTC
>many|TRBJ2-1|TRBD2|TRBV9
CATNRGGRDEQFF
TGTGCCACCAACCGGGGGGGCAGAGATGAGCAGTTCTTC
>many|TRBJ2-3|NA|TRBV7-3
CASSLSAGSTDTQYF
TGTGCCAGCAGCTTATCGGCGGGAAGCACAGATACGCAGTATTTT
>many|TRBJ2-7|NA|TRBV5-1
CASRSDTDSYEQYF
TGCGCCAGCAGGTCCGACACCGACTCCTACGAGCAGTACTTC
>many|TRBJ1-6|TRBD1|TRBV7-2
CASSSPGQVFSYNSPLHF
TGTGCCAGCAGCTCACCGGGACAGGTCTTCTCCTATAATTCACCCCTCCACTTT
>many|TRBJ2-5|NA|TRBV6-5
CASGGAKETQYF
TGTGCCAGCGGAGGGGCCAAAGAGACCCAGTACTTC
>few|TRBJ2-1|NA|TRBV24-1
CATSDSRVFNNEQFF
TGTGCCACCAGTGATTCCAGGGTCTTCAACAATGAGCAGTTCTTC
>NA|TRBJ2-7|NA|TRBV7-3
CASSPGTPSGEQYF
TGTGCCAGCAGCCCGGGGACACCCTCGGGCGAGCAGTACTTC
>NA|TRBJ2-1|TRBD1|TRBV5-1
CASSQGQATDEQFF
TGCGCCAGCAGCCAGGGACAGGCAACGGATGAGCAGTTCTTC
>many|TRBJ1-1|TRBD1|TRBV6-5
CASSALTGGFQGEAFF
TGTGCCAGCAGTGCGCTCACAGGGGGCTTTCAGGGTGAAGCTTTCTTT
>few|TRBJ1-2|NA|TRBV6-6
CASSYSRGPTGYTF
TGTGCCAGCAGTTACTCTAGGGGCCCGACTGGCTACACCTTC
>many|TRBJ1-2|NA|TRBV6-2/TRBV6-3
CASRTGHYYGYTF
TGTGCCAGCAGAACCGGACACTACTATGGCTACACCTTC
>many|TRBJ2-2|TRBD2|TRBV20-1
CSARSPTSGGTGELFF
TGCAGTGCTAGATCTCCGACTAGCGGGGGGACCGGGGAGCTGTTTTTT
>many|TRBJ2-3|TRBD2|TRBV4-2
CASSLTSVGFSTDTQYF
TGTGCCAGCAGCCTTACTAGCGTGGGCTTTAGCACAGATACGCAGTATTTT
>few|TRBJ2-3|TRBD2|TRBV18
CASSPTRTSGADTQYF
TGTGCCAGCTCACCAACGAGGACTAGCGGGGCAGATACGCAGTATTTT
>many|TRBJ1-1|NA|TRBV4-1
CASSQDWEANTEAFF
TGCGCCAGCAGCCAAGATTGGGAAGCGAACACTGAAGCTTTCTTT
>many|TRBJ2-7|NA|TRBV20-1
CSARRQPLEQYF
TGCAGTGCTAGGCGGCAACCCTTGGAGCAGTACTTC
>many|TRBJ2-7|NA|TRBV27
CASSNTVRGEQYF
TGTGCCAGCAGTAATACGGTCCGGGGCGAGCAGTACTTC
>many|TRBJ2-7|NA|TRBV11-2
CASSFSSSYEQYF
TGTGCCAGCAGCTTCTCGAGCTCCTACGAGCAGTACTTC
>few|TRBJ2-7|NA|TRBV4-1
CASSRDPTYEQYF
TGCGCCAGCAGCCGGGACCCGACCTACGAGCAGTACTTC
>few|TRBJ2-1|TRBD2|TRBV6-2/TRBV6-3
CASSLLAGGPLPYNEQFF
TGTGCCAGCAGCCTTCTAGCGGGGGGGCCGCTTCCCTACAATGAGCAGTTCTTC
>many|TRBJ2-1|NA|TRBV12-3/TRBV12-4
CASSLLQGTIDEQFF
TGTGCCAGCAGCCTACTACAGGGCACGATAGATGAGCAGTTCTTC
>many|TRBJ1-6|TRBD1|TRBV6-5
CASSYLGTGGLSYNSPLHF
TGTGCCAGCAGTTACCTAGGGACAGGGGGATTATCCTATAATTCACCCCTCCACTTT
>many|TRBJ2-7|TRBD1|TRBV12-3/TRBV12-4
CASALGQGSYEQYF
TGTGCCAGCGCCCTCGGACAGGGTTCCTACGAGCAGTACTTC
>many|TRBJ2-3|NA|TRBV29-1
CSVDRGGTDTQYF
TGCAGCGTTGACAGGGGAGGCACAGATACGCAGTATTTT
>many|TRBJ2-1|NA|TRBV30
CACPYRDGLNEQFF
TGTGCCTGCCCCTACAGGGATGGATTGAATGAGCAGTTCTTC
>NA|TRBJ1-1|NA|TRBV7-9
CASSLLTGDTEAFF
TGTGCCAGCAGCTTACTAACTGGTGACACTGAAGCTTTCTTT
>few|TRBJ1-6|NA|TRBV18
CASSPPTVEVPGDSPLHF
TGTGCCAGCTCACCACCGACCGTCGAGGTTCCTGGGGATTCACCCCTCCACTTT
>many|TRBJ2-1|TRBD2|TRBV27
CASRIAGTYNEQFF
TGTGCCAGCCGAATAGCGGGGACCTACAATGAGCAGTTCTTC
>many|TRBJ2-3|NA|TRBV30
CAWSAWGAIQSTDTQYF
TGTGCCTGGAGTGCGTGGGGTGCAATTCAGAGCACAGATACGCAGTATTTT
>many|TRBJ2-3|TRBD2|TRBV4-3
CASSQDVLLAGGRTQYF
TGCGCCAGCAGCCAAGATGTCTTGCTAGCGGGGGGCCGTACGCAGTATTTT
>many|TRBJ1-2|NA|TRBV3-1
CASSQYLGSYGYTF
TGTGCCAGCAGCCAATACCTAGGGAGCTATGGCTACACCTTC
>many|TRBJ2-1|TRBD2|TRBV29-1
CSVALGLAGYNEQFF
TGCAGCGTTGCGTTAGGACTAGCGGGGTACAATGAGCAGTTCTTC
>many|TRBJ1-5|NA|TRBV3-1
CASSQDEPQHF
TGTGCCAGCAGCCAAGATGAGCCCCAGCATTTT
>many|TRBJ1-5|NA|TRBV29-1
CSVPGLRSSNQPQHF
TGCAGCGTCCCGGGACTCAGATCTAGCAATCAGCCCCAGCATTTT
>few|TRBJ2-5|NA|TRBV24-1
CATTGAEQGTEGQETQYF
TGTGCCACCACGGGAGCAGAGCAAGGGACAGAAGGCCAAGAGACCCAGTACTTC
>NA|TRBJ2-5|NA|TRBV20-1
CSARSQGQTQYF
TGCAGTGCTAGGAGCCAAGGCCAGACCCAGTACTTC
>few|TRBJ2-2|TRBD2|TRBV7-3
CASSLSWLAGVPMTGELFF
TGTGCCAGCAGCTTATCATGGCTAGCGGGGGTTCCAATGACCGGGGAGCTGTTTTTT
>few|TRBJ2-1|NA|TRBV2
CASSEGAGKQFF
TGTGCCAGCAGTGAAGGCGCGGGAAAGCAGTTCTTC
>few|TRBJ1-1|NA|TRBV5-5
CASSLIVGAGTEAFF
TGTGCCAGCAGCTTGATAGTAGGGGCCGGGACTGAAGCTTTCTTT
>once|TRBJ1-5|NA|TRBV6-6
CASSYSSPGGSNQPQHF
TGTGCCAGCAGTTACTCGAGTCCGGGGGGCAGCAATCAGCCCCAGCATTTT
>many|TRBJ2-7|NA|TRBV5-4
CASSFDLSYEQYF
TGTGCCAGCAGCTTTGACCTCTCCTACGAGCAGTACTTC
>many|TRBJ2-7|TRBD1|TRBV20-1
CSAGRDRGGSYEQYF
TGCAGTGCGGGCCGGGACAGGGGTGGATCCTACGAGCAGTACTTC
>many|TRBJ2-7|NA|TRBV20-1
CSARDNSPYEQYF
TGCAGTGCTAGAGATAACAGCCCCTACGAGCAGTACTTC
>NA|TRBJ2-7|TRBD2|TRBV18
CASSPSSIPGLAVDPYEQYF
TGTGCCAGCTCACCTTCCTCGATACCGGGACTAGCGGTGGATCCCTACGAGCAGTACTTC
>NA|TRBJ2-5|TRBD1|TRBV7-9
CASSPPPGTGNQTQYF
TGTGCCAGCAGCCCGCCCCCCGGGACAGGGAATCAGACCCAGTACTTC
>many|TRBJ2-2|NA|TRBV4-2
CASSHKFLLRPYRPPPDTGELFF
TGTGCCAGCAGCCATAAGTTTTTGCTACGCCCCTATCGGCCGCCGCCAGACACCGGGGAGCTGTTTTTT
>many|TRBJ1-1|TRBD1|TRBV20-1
CSAILQGMNTEAFF
TGCAGTGCTATCTTACAGGGGATGAACACTGAAGCTTTCTTT
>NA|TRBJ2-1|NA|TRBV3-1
CASSQVGALNEQFF
TGTGCCAGCAGCCAAGTGGGCGCCCTCAATGAGCAGTTCTTC
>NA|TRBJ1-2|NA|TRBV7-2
CASSPVRGLSYGYTF
TGTGCCAGCAGCCCAGTGCGGGGCCTTAGCTATGGCTACACCTTC
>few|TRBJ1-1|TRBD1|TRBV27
CASSLNRGREAFF
TGTGCCAGCAGTTTAAACAGGGGGCGTGAAGCTTTCTTT